The 26 T cell receptor beta chains below come from one sample, sequenced in a study of shared clonotypes between healthy human individuals. The table came from immunoSEQ multiplex PCR; TCRdb's copy has only in-frame clones and leaves some out. This table holds roughly 600,000 clones, about 98% found once. Positive CCR7 selection of CD45RO-negative cells yielded the naive CD8 cells, and terminally differentiated effector memory CD45RA+ cells were excluded. The sample comprised naive CD8+ T cells sorted from blood. These receptors were collected from a man aged 25-40 years in good health.

The rearrangement links TRBV7-9 to TRBJ2-3; 9 positions match TRBD2. The germline gives CDR1 SEHNR, CDR2 FQNEAQ (reference sequence). V gave up 4 bases and J gave up 2 bases; unmatched junction bases: 4. The CDR3 length is 15 residues. CDR3 DNA: TGTGCCAGCAGCTCTAGCGGGATAGACACAGATACGCAGTATTTT. Its translation is CASSSSGIDTDTQYF.

The sample holds one count of this clone. The rearrangement uses TRBV4-1 and TRBJ2-7, with 8 bases identical to TRBD2. Germline trimming cut 5 bases from V and 0 bases from J; bases unmatched to any gene: 6. The germline V gene has CDR1 MGHRA and CDR2 YSYEKL. CDR3 length: 15 residues. The CDR3 nucleotides read TGCGCCAGCAGCAAACCGGGGGGGTACTCCTACGAGCAGTACTTC. It encodes CASSKPGGYSYEQYF.

The chain uses TRBV19 and TRBJ1-1, with a weak D call TRBD1 (5 bases). The germline V gene has CDR1 LNHDA and CDR2 SQIVND (reference sequence). Trimming cost V 1 base and J 6 bases, with 21 bases left between them. This CDR3 has 17 amino acids. The chain's CDR3 is CASSIGIGQLGRAEAFF. CDR3 nucleotides: TGTGCCAGTAGTATAGGGATCGGGCAGTTGGGGCGGGCTGAAGCTTTCTTT.

The rearrangement joins TRBV27 to TRBJ2-7, with 12 bases matching TRBD2. The CDR3 is 16 residues long. The J segment lost 5 bases and the V segment lost 0 bases, leaving 5 bases of the junction unmatched. Germline V gives CDR1 MNHEY, CDR2 SMNVEV (reference sequence). The CDR3, as DNA: TGTGCCAGCAGTTTATCCTTGACTAGCGGGAGTGACGAGCAGTACTTC. Translation gives CASSLSLTSGSDEQYF.

V and J are TRBV27 and TRBJ2-7; 13 bases agree with TRBD2. J was trimmed by 3 bases and V by 10 bases; bases with no gene match: 3. Looked up from germline, CDR1 is MNHEY and CDR2 is SMNVEV (reference sequence). This CDR3 comprises 13 residues. The CDR3 here is CATGLAGVYEQYF. As DNA, the CDR3 is TGTGCCACCGGACTAGCGGGAGTCTACGAGCAGTACTTC.

The J gene is TRBJ2-7, the V gene TRBV13, with 8 bases identical to TRBD1. The CDR3 is 13 amino acids. Germline CDR1 and CDR2: PRHDT and FYEKMQ (reference sequence). With 5 bases clipped from V and 5 bases from J, the junction kept 5 bases outside the gene matches. The CDR3 sequence is CASSPDRAHEQYF. The CDR3 DNA reads TGTGCCAGCAGCCCGGACAGGGCCCACGAGCAGTACTTC.

The gene calls are TRBV9 and TRBJ1-5; the D gene is possibly TRBD1 (5 bases). The CDR3 is made up of 15 amino acids. V was pared by 4 bases and J by 5 bases, with 16 bases between. CDR1 and CDR2 (germline): SGDLS, YYNGEE. DNA of the CDR3: TGTGCCAGCAGCCCTGGGGGGACTAGATATCAGCCCCAGCATTTT. Protein: CASSPGGTRYQPQHF.

This rearrangement joins TRBV4-3 to TRBJ1-1, with 7 bases identical to TRBD1. V lost 4 bases and J lost 3; bases outside the gene matches: 5. The CDR3 spans 14 residues. Germline values: CDR1 LGHNA, CDR2 YSLEER. The CDR3, as DNA: TGCGCCAGCAGCCGAGGACAGGACGACACTGAAGCTTTCTTT. Protein: CASSRGQDDTEAFF.

This clone has just one count. The chain links TRBV4-2 to TRBJ2-7; 8 bases align to TRBD2. Germline V lookup: CDR1 LGHNA, CDR2 YNFKEQ. V shed 2 bases and J 4 bases; nucleotides not matched to a gene: 10. The CDR3 loop spans 16 amino acids. CDR3 DNA: TGTGCCAGCAGCCAATTTATACTAGCGGAGGATTACGAGCAGTACTTC. Protein product: CASSQFILAEDYEQYF.

This chain connects TRBV10-2 to TRBJ2-7; unclear D gene. CDR1 is WSHSY and CDR2 is SAAADI in the germline V gene. The CDR3 covers 12 residues. The germline V and J ends were trimmed by 0 bases and 9 bases, with 9 bases remaining between them. CDR3 coding DNA: TGCGCCAGCAGTGAGTCGTCTTGGGCGCAGTACTTC. Translation gives CASSESSWAQYF.

This sequence joins TRBV9 and TRBJ2-7; weak D call: TRBD2 (5 bases). V was cut by 6 bases and J by 5 bases, with 15 bases left in between. This CDR3 spans 13 amino acids. From germline, CDR1 is SGDLS and CDR2 YYNGEE. Written as DNA, the CDR3 is TGTGCCAGCACCAATTCCCGGGGTGACGAGCAGTACTTC. Encoded protein: CASTNSRGDEQYF.

J is TRBJ1-2 and V is TRBV20-1; no clear D. The CDR3 is 11 residues long. V lost 6 bases and J lost 7, with 12 bases in between. The V gene's germline CDR1 is DFQATT and CDR2 SNEGSKA (reference sequence). The CDR3 DNA reads TGCAGTGCAAAGGAGAGTCGTGGCTACACCTTC. Its translation: CSAKESRGYTF.

J is TRBJ2-1 and V is TRBV7-9; 12 nucleotides align to TRBD2. After removal of 4 bases from V and 3 bases from J, the junction contained 4 bases not matched to a gene. The CDR3 is made up of 16 amino acids. The V gene's germline CDR1 is SEHNR and CDR2 FQNEAQ (reference sequence). CDR3 residues: CASSWRLAGDYNEQFF. DNA of the CDR3: TGTGCCAGCAGCTGGAGACTAGCGGGAGACTACAATGAGCAGTTCTTC.

J is TRBJ2-7 and V is TRBV10-1, with TRBD2 matching 10 bases. CDR1 is WNHNN and CDR2 is SYGVQD in the germline V gene (reference sequence). Losses at the gene ends were 6 bases for V and 2 bases for J; bases not matched to a gene: 4. The CDR3 extends over 14 amino acids. CDR3 sequence: CASRGTSAAYEQYF. In nucleotides, the CDR3 is TGCGCCAGCAGGGGGACTAGCGCCGCCTACGAGCAGTACTTC.

The chain links TRBV6-1 to TRBJ2-3, with D possibly being TRBD2 (6 bases). The V and J ends lost 5 bases and 1 base respectively, with 10 bases between them. The CDR3 runs 14 residues. Germline V gene lookup returns CDR1 MNHNS and CDR2 SASEGT. DNA for the CDR3: TGTGCCAGCAGTCTAGCGCCCCGCACAGATACGCAGTATTTT. It translates to CASSLAPRTDTQYF.

The rearrangement joins TRBV2 to TRBJ2-7; TRBD1 aligns across 7 bases. Per the germline V gene, CDR1 is SNHLY and CDR2 is FYNNEI. The V and J ends lost 5 bases and 3 bases, in that order; junction bases with no gene match: 4. This CDR3 is built from 13 residues. The CDR3 bases are TGTGCCAGCAGTCGGACAGGCGACTACGAGCAGTACTTC. As protein: CASSRTGDYEQYF.

The rearrangement uses TRBV5-4 and TRBJ1-1; perhaps TRBD1 as D (6 bases). This CDR3 spans 13 amino acids. Germline values: CDR1 SGHNT, CDR2 YYREEE (reference sequence). V was cut by 4 bases and J by 5 bases, with 12 bases left in between. CDR3 in amino acids: CASSREGGTEAFF. The CDR3 DNA reads as TGTGCCAGCAGCCGTGAAGGGGGAACTGAAGCTTTCTTT.

The rearrangement uses TRBV6-5 and TRBJ1-1; D is perhaps TRBD1 (5 bases). Trimming pared 3 bases from V and 4 bases from J, leaving 15 bases between. Germline assignment: CDR1 MNHEY and CDR2 SVGAGI. The CDR3 sequence is 15 residues long. DNA for the CDR3: TGTGCCAGCAGTTATGGGTTGGGGGGTAGCACTGAAGCTTTCTTT. This codes for CASSYGLGGSTEAFF.

The chain has TRBV4-2 and TRBJ2-3; 12 bases fit TRBD2. The J segment lost 2 bases and the V segment lost 2 bases, leaving 2 bases of the junction unmatched. The V gene's germline CDR1 is LGHNA and CDR2 YNFKEQ. This CDR3 contains 16 residues. CDR3 amino acids: CASSQRTSGDTDTQYF. CDR3 nucleotide sequence: TGTGCCAGCAGCCAACGGACTAGCGGGGACACAGATACGCAGTATTTT.

The chain recombines TRBV5-4 with TRBJ2-5; D is unresolved. The germline V gene encodes CDR1 SGHNT and CDR2 YYREEE (reference sequence). The V end was cut by 0 bases, the J end by 5 bases, with 8 bases between. The CDR3 covers 13 residues. The CDR3 sequence is CASSLGAMETQYF. The CDR3 DNA is TGTGCCAGCAGCTTGGGAGCGATGGAGACCCAGTACTTC. Using reference TRBV5-4 and TRBJ2-5 for the parts outside the CDR3, the full variable domain is ETGVTQSPTHLIKTRGQQVTLRCSSQSGHNTVSWYQQALGQGPQFIFQYYREEENGRGNFPPRFSGLQFPNYSSELNVNALELDDSALYLCASSLGAMETQYFGPGTRLLVL.

The chain has TRBV11-2 and TRBJ2-1; the match to TRBD2 covers 9 bases. Germline V gene sequence: CDR1 SGHAT, CDR2 FQNNGV. V dropped 3 bases and J dropped 6; count of bases not matched to a gene: 3. CDR3 length: 14 amino acids. The CDR3 here is CASSLAGGSNEQFF. In nucleotides, the CDR3 is TGTGCCAGCAGCTTGGCGGGAGGGTCCAATGAGCAGTTCTTC.

J is TRBJ2-2 and V is TRBV7-8, with 7 bases identical to TRBD1. This CDR3 is 14 amino acids long. Per the germline V gene, CDR1 is SGHVS and CDR2 is FQNEAQ. J lost 3 bases, V lost 4 bases, and 2 bases had no gene match. CDR3 in amino acids: CASSSQGDTGELFF. In DNA form, the CDR3 reads TGTGCCAGCAGCTCCCAGGGGGACACCGGGGAGCTGTTTTTT. The complete variable domain, with remaining parts taken from reference TRBV7-8 and TRBJ2-2, reads GAGVSQSPRYKVAKRGQDVALRCDPISGHVSLFWYQQALGQGPEFLTYFQNEAQLDKSGLPSDRFFAERPEGSVSTLKIQRTQQEDSAVYLCASSSQGDTGELFFGEGSRLTVL.

This chain connects TRBV11-3 to TRBJ2-7; D gene ambiguous. Germline CDR1 is SGHNT and CDR2 is YENEEA. Trimming removed 3 bases at V and 5 bases at J, with 11 bases between. The length of the CDR3 is 13 residues. CDR3 nucleotide sequence: TGTGCCAGCAGCTTGCCACCGGCCAACGAGCAGTACTTC. It codes for CASSLPPANEQYF. Full variable domain (rest looked up from reference TRBV11-3 and TRBJ2-7): EAGVVQSPRYKIIEKKQPVAFWCNPISGHNTLYWYLQNLGQGPELLIRYENEEAVDDSQLPKDRFSAERLKGVDSTLKIQPAELGDSAVYLCASSLPPANEQYFGPGTRLTVT.

This sequence joins TRBV30 and TRBJ1-3; tentative D call: TRBD1 (5 bases). CDR1 is GTSNPN and CDR2 is SVGIG in the germline V gene (reference sequence). CDR3 size: 13 residues. V dropped 2 bases and J dropped 5 bases, with 10 bases sitting between them. Here the CDR3 reads CAWSKGHRNTIYF. The DNA of the CDR3 is TGTGCCTGGAGTAAGGGGCATCGAAACACCATATATTTT. Full variable domain (missing parts from reference TRBV30 and TRBJ1-3): SQTIHQWPATLVQPVGSPLSLECTVEGTSNPNLYWYRQAAGRGLQLLFYSVGIGQISSEVPQNLSASRPQDRQFILSSKKLLLSDSGFYLCAWSKGHRNTIYFGEGSWLTVV.

This chain connects TRBV30 to TRBJ2-7, with D perhaps matching TRBD1 (6 bases). V lost 2 bases to trimming and J lost 3 bases, with 11 bases between them. The germline V gene encodes CDR1 GTSNPN and CDR2 SVGIG (reference sequence). The CDR3 covers 13 residues. The DNA for the CDR3 is TGTGCCTGGAGTTTTATACAGGGCTACGAGCAGTACTTC. As protein: CAWSFIQGYEQYF.

The chain recombines TRBV28 with TRBJ1-5; unclear D gene. V was cut by 5 bases and J by 0 bases, with 17 bases left in between. The CDR3 has 17 residues. Germline loops: CDR1 MDHEN, CDR2 SYDVKM. The CDR3 protein is CASSLARHLYSNQPQHF. The CDR3 region has the DNA TGTGCCAGCAGTCTTGCCAGACACTTGTATAGCAATCAGCCCCAGCATTTT.